Below, 17 T cell receptor beta chains from the same sample are listed, as sequenced in a study of identical twins. Using its own MiXCR run on the 5' RACE reads, TCRdb lists one record per CDR3 protein. Among 650,000 to 800,000 distinct CDR3 sequences listed, roughly 8% were seen once. The sample also formed part of further work on yellow fever vaccine responses in identical twins.

Sequencing was carried out using PBMCs. The receptors here all came from a young woman in good health.

Only a few counts were recorded for this clonotype. This chain links TRBV10-3 with TRBJ1-1; a weak D match, TRBD1 (6 bases). The CDR3 is made up of 13 amino acids. Trimming took 11 bases from V and 0 from J, leaving 13 bases between them. Germline CDR1 is ENHRY and CDR2 is SYGVKD. The DNA of the CDR3 is TGTGCCTCAAAAGGGGGGATGAACACTGAAGCTTTCTTT. This gives the protein CASKGGMNTEAFF.

This clonotype was counted between two and nine times. The V call is TRBV12-3 or TRBV12-4, the J call TRBJ2-2; D unclear. Trimming left V 1 base short and J 1 base short, with 10 bases between. The CDR3 is 16 amino acids. DNA of the CDR3: TGTGCCAGCAGTTTAGACGGACGGATGAACACCGGGGAGCTGTTTTTT. Translating gives CASSLDGRMNTGELFF.

Details on this clonotype: A much larger clone differs from this one at a single base, so this may be a read error. V is TRBV20-1 and J is TRBJ2-1; TRBD1 might be the D (6 bases). Germline V gene lookup returns CDR1 DFQATT and CDR2 SNEGSKA (reference sequence). The CDR3 consists of 12 residues. The V and J ends lost 5 bases and 7 bases respectively, with 12 bases between them. The CDR3 spells CSAVRGGNEQFF. For the CDR3, the DNA is TGCAGTGCTGTCAGAGGGGGAAATGAGCAGTTCTTC.

The chain employs TRBV11-2 and TRBJ2-3; D not resolved. The germline V gene has CDR1 SGHAT and CDR2 FQNNGV. V lost 1 base and J 2 bases, leaving 13 bases between the germline ends. CDR3 size: 16 residues. In DNA form, the CDR3 reads TGTGCCAGCAGCTTAGCGGGCCAGCCGATCACAGATACGCAGTATTTT. This translates into CASSLAGQPITDTQYF. Full variable domain (remainder filled in from reference TRBV11-2 and TRBJ2-3): EAGVAQSPRYKIIEKRQSVAFWCNPISGHATLYWYQQILGQGPKLLIQFQNNGVVDDSQLPKDRFSAERLKGVDSTLKIQPAKLEDSAVYLCASSLAGQPITDTQYFGPGTRLTVL.

The chain is built from TRBV25-1 and TRBJ1-1; the match to TRBD1 covers 7 bases. Trimming took 4 bases from V and 6 from J; bases not matched to a gene: 17. Germline values: CDR1 MGHDK, CDR2 SYGVNS. This CDR3 is 17 amino acids long. The CDR3 nucleotides read TGTGCCAGCAGTGGGAGAAGTCGACAGGGATCCGGCTCTGAAGCTTTCTTT. Translation gives CASSGRSRQGSGSEAFF.

This clonotype was detected a few times. The chain combines TRBV4-2 with TRBJ2-1; 7 bases agree with TRBD1. Germline lookup yields CDR1 LGHNA and CDR2 YNFKEQ. CDR3 length equals 17 residues. The ends lost 4 bases at V and 5 bases at J; junction bases unmatched: 14. The CDR3 protein is CASSPHGPGQLNNEQFF. Written as DNA, the CDR3 is TGTGCCAGCAGCCCCCATGGCCCGGGACAGCTCAACAATGAGCAGTTCTTC.

The genes are TRBV6-5 and TRBJ2-4; 7 bases fit TRBD1. CDR1 and CDR2 (germline): MNHEY, SVGAGI. This CDR3 has 15 amino acids. With V trimmed by 0 bases and J by 3 bases, 2 bases remained unmatched. The CDR3 DNA is TGTGCCAGCAGTTACTCCGGGACAGTCAAAAACATTCAGTACTTC. This gives the protein CASSYSGTVKNIQYF.

This clonotype was recorded many times. CDR3 DNA: TGCGCCACCGTCTTCCCGGGAACGCAGTATTTT. This translates into CATVFPGTQYF. The rearrangement links TRBV10-1 to TRBJ2-3; TRBD2 might be the D (5 bases). V lost 10 bases, J lost 9 bases, and 14 bases lay in between. Looked up from germline, CDR1 is WNHNN and CDR2 is SYGVQD (reference sequence). The CDR3 is 11 amino acids.

This clonotype has a handful of counts. The chain is built from TRBV9 and TRBJ2-3; the match to TRBD1 covers 8 bases. Germline-derived CDR1 and CDR2 are SGDLS and YYNGEE. V lost 2 bases, J lost 4 bases, and 6 bases stayed unmatched. This CDR3 region has 15 residues. DNA of the CDR3: TGTGCCAGCAGCGTTCAAGGACAGGGCGCAGATACGCAGTATTTT. Its protein product is CASSVQGQGADTQYF.

This clonotype was seen a handful of times. The genes are TRBV5-5 and TRBJ2-1; 7 bases agree with TRBD2. Trimming took 4 bases from V and 7 from J; bases not matched to a gene: 11. The CDR3 is 15 residues long. The V gene's germline CDR1 is SGHKS and CDR2 YYEKEE (reference sequence). CDR3 sequence (DNA): TGTGCCAGCAGCGCCCCAGAGCGGGGTTTTAATGAGCAGTTCTTC. Translation gives CASSAPERGFNEQFF.

V and J are TRBV10-3 and TRBJ1-1, with D maybe TRBD1 (6 bases). The CDR3 sequence is 13 residues long. Germline V CDR1 and CDR2: ENHRY, SYGVKD. Trimming took 4 bases from V and 10 from J, leaving 16 bases between them. As DNA, the CDR3 is TGTGCCATCAGTGTTGAGGGGGTTTCGGGAGCTTTCTTT. Its translation is CAISVEGVSGAFF.

The rearrangement links TRBV24-1 to TRBJ2-7, with 8 positions matching TRBD1. Per the germline V gene, CDR1 is KGHDR and CDR2 is SFDVKD. V lost 9 bases and J lost 4; bases outside the gene matches: 7. This CDR3 has 13 residues. The CDR3 sequence: CATGSDRGYEQYF. DNA of the CDR3: TGTGCCACCGGTTCCGACAGGGGTTACGAGCAGTACTTC.

Many counts were recorded for this clonotype. The chain is built from TRBV20-1 and TRBJ2-6; TRBD1 aligns across 8 bases. The CDR3 loop spans 16 amino acids. CDR1 is DFQATT and CDR2 is SNEGSKA in the germline V gene (reference sequence). V trimming: 4 bases; J trimming: 0 bases; junction bases outside the gene matches: 5. The CDR3 is CSATGTGVSGANVLTF. Here the CDR3 DNA reads TGCAGTGCTACCGGGACAGGCGTCTCTGGGGCCAACGTCCTGACTTTC.

There are many counts of this clonotype. The J gene is TRBJ2-7, the V gene TRBV29-1, with 8 bases identical to TRBD1. Germline loops: CDR1 SQVTM, CDR2 ANQGSEA. J gave up 3 bases and V 5 bases, and 12 bases lay outside the gene matches. This CDR3 spans 15 amino acids. The CDR3 coding sequence is TGCAGCGTTAACCGGCCAGGACAGGGAAGCTACGAGCAGTACTTC. Translation gives CSVNRPGQGSYEQYF.

The chain couples TRBV6-1 to TRBJ1-1; D uncertain. The CDR3 totals 12 residues. Trimming removed 4 bases from V and 3 bases from J, with 6 bases in between. The germline V gene encodes CDR1 MNHNS and CDR2 SASEGT. The CDR3: CASSGAHTEAFF. CDR3 sequence (DNA): TGTGCCAGCAGTGGGGCTCACACTGAAGCTTTCTTT.

There are a few counts of this clonotype. The CDR3 bases are TGTGCCAGCAGTTTAGGGGGTTTGGGGGCAGCTGGAAACACCATATATTTT. Encoded protein: CASSLGGLGAAGNTIYF. The chain uses TRBV12-3 or TRBV12-4 and TRBJ1-3, with a tentative D call TRBD1 (6 bases). The V and J ends lost 1 base and 2 bases respectively, with 15 bases between them. This CDR3 is built from 17 residues.

This clonotype has more than one count but fewer than ten. The rearrangement links TRBV6-2 or TRBV6-3 to TRBJ1-3; tentatively, D is TRBD1 (6 bases). CDR3 length: 16 residues. The V gene's germline CDR1 is MNHEY and CDR2 SVGEGT. V lost 4 bases and J lost 2, with 15 bases in between. CDR3 loop: CASSSGPRGTGNTIYF. CDR3 nucleotide sequence: TGTGCCAGCAGTTCCGGACCCAGGGGAACTGGAAACACCATATATTTT.